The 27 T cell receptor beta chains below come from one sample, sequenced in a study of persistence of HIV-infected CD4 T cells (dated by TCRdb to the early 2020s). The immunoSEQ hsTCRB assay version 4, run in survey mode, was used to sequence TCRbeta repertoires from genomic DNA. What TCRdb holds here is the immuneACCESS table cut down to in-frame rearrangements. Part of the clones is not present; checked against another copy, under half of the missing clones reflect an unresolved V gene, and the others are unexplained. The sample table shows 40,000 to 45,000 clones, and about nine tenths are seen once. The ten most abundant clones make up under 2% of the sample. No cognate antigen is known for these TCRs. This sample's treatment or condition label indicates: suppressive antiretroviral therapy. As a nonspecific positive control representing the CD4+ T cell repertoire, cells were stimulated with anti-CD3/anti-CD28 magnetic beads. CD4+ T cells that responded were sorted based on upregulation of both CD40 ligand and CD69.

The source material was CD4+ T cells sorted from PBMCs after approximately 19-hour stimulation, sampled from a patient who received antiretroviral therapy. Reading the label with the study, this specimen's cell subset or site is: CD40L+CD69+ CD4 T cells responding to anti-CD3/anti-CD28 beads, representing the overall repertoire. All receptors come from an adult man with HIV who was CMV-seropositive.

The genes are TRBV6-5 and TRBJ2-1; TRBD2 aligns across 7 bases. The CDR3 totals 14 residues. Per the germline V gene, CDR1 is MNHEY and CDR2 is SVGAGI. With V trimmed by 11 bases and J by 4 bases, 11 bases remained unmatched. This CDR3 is CASILADVYNEQFF. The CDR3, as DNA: TGTGCCTCAATCCTAGCGGACGTATACAATGAGCAGTTCTTC.

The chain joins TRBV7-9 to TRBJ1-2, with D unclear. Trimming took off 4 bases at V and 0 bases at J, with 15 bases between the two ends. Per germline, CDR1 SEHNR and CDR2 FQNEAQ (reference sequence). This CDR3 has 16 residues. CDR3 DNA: TGTGCCAGCAGCTCGGGCCCCCGGGGAGCTAACTATGGCTACACCTTC. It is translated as CASSSGPRGANYGYTF.

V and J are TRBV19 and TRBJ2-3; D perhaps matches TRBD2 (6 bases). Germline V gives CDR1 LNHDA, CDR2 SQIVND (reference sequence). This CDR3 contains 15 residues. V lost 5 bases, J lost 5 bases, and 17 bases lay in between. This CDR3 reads CASSFRDGRLDTQYF. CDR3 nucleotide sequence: TGTGCCAGTAGTTTCCGGGACGGGAGACTAGATACGCAGTATTTT.

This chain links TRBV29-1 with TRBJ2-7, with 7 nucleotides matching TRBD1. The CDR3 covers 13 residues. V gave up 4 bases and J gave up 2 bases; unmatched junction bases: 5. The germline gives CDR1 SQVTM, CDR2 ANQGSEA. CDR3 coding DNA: TGCAGCGTTGGAAGGCAGGGGGCCTACGAGCAGTACTTC. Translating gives CSVGRQGAYEQYF.

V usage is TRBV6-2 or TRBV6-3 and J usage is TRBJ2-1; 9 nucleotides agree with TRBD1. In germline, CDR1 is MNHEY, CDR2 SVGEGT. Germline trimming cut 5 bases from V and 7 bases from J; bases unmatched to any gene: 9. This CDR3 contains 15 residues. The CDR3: CASSLTGGAGNEQFF. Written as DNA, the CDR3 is TGTGCCAGCAGTCTCACAGGGGGCGCGGGGAATGAGCAGTTCTTC.

CDR3 sequence reads: CASSPGQDNLPLHF. The CDR3 region has the DNA TGTGCCAGCTCACCGGGACAGGACAATTTGCCCCTCCACTTT. This rearrangement joins TRBV18 to TRBJ1-6, with TRBD1 matching 8 bases. Germline trimming cut 3 bases from V and 13 bases from J; bases unmatched to any gene: 8. The CDR3 covers 14 residues. The germline V gene encodes CDR1 KGHSH and CDR2 LQKENI.

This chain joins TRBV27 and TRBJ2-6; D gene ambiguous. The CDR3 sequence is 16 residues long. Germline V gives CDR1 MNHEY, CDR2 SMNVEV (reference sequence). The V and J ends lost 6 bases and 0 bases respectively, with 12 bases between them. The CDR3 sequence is CASSRIRISGANVLTF. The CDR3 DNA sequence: TGTGCCAGCAGCCGTATACGCATCTCTGGGGCCAACGTCCTGACTTTC.

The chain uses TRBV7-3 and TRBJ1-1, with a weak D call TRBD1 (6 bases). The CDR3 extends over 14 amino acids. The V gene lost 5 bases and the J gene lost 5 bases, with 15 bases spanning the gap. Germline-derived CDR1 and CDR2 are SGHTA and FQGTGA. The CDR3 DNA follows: TGTGCCAGCAGCCTAGGGGGGGCCGTGACTGAAGCTTTCTTT. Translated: CASSLGGAVTEAFF.

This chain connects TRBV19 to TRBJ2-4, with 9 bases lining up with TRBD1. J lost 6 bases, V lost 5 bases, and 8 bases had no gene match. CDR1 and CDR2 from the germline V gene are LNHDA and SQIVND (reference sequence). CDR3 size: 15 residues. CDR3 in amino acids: CASSVTGGAGNIQYF. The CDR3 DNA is TGTGCCAGTAGTGTCACAGGGGGCGCAGGAAACATTCAGTACTTC.

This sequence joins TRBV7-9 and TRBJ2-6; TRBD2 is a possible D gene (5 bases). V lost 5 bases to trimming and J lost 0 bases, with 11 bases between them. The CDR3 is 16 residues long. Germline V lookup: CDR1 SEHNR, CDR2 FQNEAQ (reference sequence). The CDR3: CASSLPGVSGANVLTF. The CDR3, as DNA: TGTGCCAGCAGCCTGCCCGGGGTCTCTGGGGCCAACGTCCTGACTTTC.

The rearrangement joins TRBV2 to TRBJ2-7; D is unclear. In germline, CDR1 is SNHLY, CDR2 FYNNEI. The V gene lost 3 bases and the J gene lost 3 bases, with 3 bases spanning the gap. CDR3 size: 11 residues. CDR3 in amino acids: CASSDRYEQYF. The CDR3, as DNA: TGTGCCAGCAGTGATCGCTACGAGCAGTACTTC.

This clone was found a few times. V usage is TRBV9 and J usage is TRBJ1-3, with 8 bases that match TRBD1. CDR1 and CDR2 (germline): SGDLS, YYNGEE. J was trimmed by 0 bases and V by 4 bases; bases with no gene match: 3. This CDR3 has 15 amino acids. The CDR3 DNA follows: TGTGCCAGCAGCATTACAGGGGGCTCTGGAAACACCATATATTTT. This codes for CASSITGGSGNTIYF.

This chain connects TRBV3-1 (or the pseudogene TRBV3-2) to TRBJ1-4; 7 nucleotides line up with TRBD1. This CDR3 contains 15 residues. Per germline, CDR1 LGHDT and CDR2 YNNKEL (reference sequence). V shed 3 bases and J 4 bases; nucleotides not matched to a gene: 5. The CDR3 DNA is TGTGCCAGCAGCCAGACAGGGACCTATAATGAAAAACTGTTTTTT. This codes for CASSQTGTYNEKLFF.

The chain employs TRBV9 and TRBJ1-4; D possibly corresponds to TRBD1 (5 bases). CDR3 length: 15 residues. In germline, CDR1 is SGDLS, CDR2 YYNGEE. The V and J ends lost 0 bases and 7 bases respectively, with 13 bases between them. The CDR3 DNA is TGTGCCAGCAGCGTAGCGACAGACATTCGTGAAAAACTGTTTTTT. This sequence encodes CASSVATDIREKLFF.

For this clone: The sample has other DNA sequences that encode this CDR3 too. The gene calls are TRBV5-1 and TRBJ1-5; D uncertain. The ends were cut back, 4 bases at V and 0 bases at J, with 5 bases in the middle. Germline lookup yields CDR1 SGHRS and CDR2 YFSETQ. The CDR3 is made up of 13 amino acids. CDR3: CASSLDSNQPQHF. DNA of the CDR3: TGCGCCAGCAGCCTTGATAGCAATCAGCCCCAGCATTTT.

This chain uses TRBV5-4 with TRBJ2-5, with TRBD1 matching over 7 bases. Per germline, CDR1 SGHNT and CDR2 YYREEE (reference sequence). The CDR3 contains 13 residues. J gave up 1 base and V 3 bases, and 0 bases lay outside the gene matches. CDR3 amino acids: CASSWDSQETQYF. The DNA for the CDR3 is TGTGCCAGCAGCTGGGACAGCCAAGAGACCCAGTACTTC.

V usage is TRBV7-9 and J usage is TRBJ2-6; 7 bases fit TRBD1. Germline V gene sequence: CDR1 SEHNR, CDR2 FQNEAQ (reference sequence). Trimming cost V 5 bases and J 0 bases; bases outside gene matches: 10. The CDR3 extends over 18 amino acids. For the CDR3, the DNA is TGTGCCAGCAGCCAAGGACAGGCAACAAACTCTGGGGCCAACGTCCTGACTTTC. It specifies CASSQGQATNSGANVLTF.

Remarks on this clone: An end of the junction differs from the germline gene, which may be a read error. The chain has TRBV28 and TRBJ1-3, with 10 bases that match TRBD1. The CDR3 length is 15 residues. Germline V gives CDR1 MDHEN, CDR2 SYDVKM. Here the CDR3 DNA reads TGTGCCAGCAGTTTATGGTCTGGGACCGGGACAGGGGAACATTTT. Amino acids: CASSLWSGTGTGEHF.

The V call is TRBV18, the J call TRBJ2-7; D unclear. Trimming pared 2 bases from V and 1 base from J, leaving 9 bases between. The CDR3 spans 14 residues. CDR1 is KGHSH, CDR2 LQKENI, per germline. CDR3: CASSPGILSYEQYF. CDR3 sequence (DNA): TGTGCCAGCTCACCAGGAATATTATCCTACGAGCAGTACTTC.

CDR3 region: CASSEGRGIHGYTF. The CDR3 region has the DNA TGTGCCAGCAGTGAGGGGCGCGGGATTCATGGCTACACCTTC. The V call is TRBV28, the J call TRBJ1-2; TRBD1 might be the D (5 bases). The germline V gene encodes CDR1 MDHEN and CDR2 SYDVKM. The CDR3 has 14 residues. Trimming took off 5 bases at V and 6 bases at J, with 16 bases between the two ends.

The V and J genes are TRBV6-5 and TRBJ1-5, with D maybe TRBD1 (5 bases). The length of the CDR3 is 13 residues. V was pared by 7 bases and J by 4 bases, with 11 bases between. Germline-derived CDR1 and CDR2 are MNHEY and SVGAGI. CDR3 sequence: CASNLRGNQPQHF. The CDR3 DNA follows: TGTGCCAGCAATTTGCGGGGGAATCAGCCCCAGCATTTT.

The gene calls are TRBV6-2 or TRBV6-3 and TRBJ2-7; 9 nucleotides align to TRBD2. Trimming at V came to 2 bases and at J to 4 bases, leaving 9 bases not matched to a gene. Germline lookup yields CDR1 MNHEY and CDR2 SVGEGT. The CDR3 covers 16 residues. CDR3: CASSYPLAGGRYEQYF. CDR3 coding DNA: TGTGCCAGCAGTTACCCCTTGGCGGGGGGGCGTTACGAGCAGTACTTC.

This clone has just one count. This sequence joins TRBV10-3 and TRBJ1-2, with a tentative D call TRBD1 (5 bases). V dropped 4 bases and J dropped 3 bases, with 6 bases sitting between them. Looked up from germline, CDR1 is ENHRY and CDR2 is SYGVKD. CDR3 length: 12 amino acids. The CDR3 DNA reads TGTGCCATCAGTGTACAGGACTATGGCTACACCTTC. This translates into CAISVQDYGYTF.

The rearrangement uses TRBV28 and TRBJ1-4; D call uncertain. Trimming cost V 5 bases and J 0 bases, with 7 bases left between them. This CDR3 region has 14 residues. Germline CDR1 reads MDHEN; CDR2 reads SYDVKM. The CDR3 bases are TGTGCCAGCAGTCCGCCCTCAACTAATGAAAAACTGTTTTTT. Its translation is CASSPPSTNEKLFF.

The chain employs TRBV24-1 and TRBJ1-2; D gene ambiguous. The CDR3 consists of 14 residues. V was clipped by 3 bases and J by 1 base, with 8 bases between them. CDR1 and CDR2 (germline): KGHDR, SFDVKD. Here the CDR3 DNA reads TGTGCCACCAGTGATCTTGGCGTTAACTATGGCTACACCTTC. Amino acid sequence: CATSDLGVNYGYTF.

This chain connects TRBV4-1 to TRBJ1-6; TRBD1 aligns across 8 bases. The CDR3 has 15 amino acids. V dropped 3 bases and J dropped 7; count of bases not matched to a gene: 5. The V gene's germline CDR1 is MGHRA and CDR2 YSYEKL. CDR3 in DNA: TGCGCCAGCAGCCATATCGACAGGGGAAATTCACCCCTCCACTTT. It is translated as CASSHIDRGNSPLHF.

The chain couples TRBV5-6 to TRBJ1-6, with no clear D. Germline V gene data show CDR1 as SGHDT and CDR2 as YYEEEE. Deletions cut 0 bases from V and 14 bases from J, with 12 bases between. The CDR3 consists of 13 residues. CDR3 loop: CASSLGINRSLHF. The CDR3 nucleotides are TGTGCCAGCAGCTTGGGGATCAATCGATCCCTCCACTTT. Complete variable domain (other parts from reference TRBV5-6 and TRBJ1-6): DAGVTQSPTHLIKTRGQQVTLRCSPKSGHDTVSWYQQALGQGPQFIFQYYEEEERQRGNFPDRFSGHQFPNYSSELNVNALLLGDSALYLCASSLGINRSLHFGNGTRLTVT.